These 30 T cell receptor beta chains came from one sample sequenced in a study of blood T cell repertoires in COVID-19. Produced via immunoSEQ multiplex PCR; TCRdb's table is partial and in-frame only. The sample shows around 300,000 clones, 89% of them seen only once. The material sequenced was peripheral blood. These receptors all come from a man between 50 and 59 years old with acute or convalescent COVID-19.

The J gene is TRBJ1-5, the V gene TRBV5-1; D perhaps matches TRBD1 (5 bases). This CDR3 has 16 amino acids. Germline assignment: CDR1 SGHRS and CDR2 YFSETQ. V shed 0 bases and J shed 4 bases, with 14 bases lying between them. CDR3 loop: CASSLGSTGSNQPQHF. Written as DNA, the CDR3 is TGCGCCAGCAGCTTGGGGAGTACAGGCTCTAATCAGCCCCAGCATTTT.

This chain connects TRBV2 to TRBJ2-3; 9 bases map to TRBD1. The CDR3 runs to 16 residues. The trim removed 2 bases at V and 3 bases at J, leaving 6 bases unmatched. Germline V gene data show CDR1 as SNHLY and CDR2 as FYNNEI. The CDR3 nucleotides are TGTGCCAGCAGTGAAAGGGACAGGGATGTGACAGATACGCAGTATTTT. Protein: CASSERDRDVTDTQYF.

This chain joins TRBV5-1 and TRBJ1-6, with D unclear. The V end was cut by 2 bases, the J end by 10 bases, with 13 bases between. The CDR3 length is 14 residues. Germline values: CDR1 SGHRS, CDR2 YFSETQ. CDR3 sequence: CASSFGGAGSPLHF. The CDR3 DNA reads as TGCGCCAGCAGCTTTGGAGGCGCGGGCTCACCCCTCCACTTT.

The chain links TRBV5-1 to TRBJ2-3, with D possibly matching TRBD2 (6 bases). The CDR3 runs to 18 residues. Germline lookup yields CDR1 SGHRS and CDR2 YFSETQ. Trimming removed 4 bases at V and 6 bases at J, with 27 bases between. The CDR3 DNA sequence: TGCGCCAGCAGCCAGGGTCAGACTAGTGGAGGCATAGCGGATACGCAGTATTTT. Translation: CASSQGQTSGGIADTQYF.

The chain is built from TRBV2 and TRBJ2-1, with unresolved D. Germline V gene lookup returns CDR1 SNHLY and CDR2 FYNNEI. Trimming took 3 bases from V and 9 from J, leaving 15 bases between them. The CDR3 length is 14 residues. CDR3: CASSDELLYGEQFF. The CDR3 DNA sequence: TGTGCCAGCAGTGATGAACTATTGTACGGTGAGCAGTTCTTC.

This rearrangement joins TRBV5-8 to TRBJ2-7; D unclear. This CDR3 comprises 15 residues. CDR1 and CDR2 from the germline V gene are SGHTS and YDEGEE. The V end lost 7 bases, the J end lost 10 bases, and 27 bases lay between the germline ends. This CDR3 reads CASRRRSLFDSGQYF. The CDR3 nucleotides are TGTGCCAGCCGACGAAGGAGTTTATTTGATTCCGGCCAGTACTTC.

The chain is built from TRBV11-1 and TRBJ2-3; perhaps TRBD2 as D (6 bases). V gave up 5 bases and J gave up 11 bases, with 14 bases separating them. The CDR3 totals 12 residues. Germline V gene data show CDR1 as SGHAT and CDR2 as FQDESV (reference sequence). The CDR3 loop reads CASSLPGLLQYF. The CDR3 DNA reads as TGTGCCAGCAGCCTGCCGGGACTGTTGCAGTATTTT.

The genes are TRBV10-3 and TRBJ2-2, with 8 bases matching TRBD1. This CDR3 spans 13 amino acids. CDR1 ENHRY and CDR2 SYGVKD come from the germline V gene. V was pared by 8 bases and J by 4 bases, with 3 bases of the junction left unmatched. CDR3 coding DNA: TGTGCCATCGGACAGGGACTCACCGGGGAGCTGTTTTTT. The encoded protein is CAIGQGLTGELFF.

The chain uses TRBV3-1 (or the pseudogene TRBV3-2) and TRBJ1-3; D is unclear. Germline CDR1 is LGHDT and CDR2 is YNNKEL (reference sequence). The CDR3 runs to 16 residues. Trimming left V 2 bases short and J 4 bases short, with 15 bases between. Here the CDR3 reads CASSQIPGTAGNTIYF. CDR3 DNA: TGTGCCAGCAGCCAAATCCCGGGAACCGCGGGAAACACCATATATTTT.

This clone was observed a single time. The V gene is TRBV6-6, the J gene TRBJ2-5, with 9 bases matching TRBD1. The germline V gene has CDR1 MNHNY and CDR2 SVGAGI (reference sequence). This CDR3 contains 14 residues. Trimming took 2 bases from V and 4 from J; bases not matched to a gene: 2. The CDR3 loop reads CASSYRTGVETQYF. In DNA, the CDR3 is TGTGCCAGCAGTTACCGGACAGGGGTAGAGACCCAGTACTTC.

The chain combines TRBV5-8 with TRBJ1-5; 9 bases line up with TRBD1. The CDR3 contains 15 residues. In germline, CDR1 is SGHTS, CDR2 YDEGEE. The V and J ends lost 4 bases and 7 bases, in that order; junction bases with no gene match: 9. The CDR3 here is CASSAGTGFGQPQHF. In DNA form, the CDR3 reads TGTGCCAGCAGCGCCGGGACAGGGTTCGGGCAGCCCCAGCATTTT.

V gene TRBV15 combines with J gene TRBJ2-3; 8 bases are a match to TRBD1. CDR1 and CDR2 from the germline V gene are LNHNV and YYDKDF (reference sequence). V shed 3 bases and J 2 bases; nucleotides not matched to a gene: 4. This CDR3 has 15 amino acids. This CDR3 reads CATSRDRETTDTQYF. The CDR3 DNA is TGTGCCACCAGCAGGGACAGGGAGACCACAGATACGCAGTATTTT.

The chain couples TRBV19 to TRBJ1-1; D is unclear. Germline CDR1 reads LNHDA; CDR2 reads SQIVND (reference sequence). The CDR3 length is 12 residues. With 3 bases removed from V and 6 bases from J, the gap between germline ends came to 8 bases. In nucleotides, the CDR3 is TGTGCCAGTAGTATTTTAAATGCTGAAGCTTTCTTT. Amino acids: CASSILNAEAFF.

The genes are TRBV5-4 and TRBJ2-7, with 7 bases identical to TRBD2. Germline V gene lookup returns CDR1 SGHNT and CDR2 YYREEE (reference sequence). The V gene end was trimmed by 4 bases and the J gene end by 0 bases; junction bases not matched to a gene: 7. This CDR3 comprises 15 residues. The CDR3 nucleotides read TGTGCCAGCAGCCCGACCCTAGCGGCCTCCTACGAGCAGTACTTC. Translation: CASSPTLAASYEQYF.

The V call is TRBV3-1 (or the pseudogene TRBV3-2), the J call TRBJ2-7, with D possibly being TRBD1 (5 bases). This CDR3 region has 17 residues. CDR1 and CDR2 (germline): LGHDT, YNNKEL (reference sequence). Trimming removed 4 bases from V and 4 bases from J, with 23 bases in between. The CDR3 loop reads CASSLKLGPRRGYEQYF. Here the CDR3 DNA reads TGTGCCAGCAGCCTTAAGCTCGGGCCCCGAAGGGGTTACGAGCAGTACTTC.

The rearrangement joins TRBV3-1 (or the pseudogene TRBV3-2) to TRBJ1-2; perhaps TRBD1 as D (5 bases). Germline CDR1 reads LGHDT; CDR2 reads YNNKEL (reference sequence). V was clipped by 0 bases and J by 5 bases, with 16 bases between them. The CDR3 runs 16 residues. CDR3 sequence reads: CASSQEKPGFGYGYTF. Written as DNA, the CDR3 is TGTGCCAGCAGCCAAGAGAAACCAGGGTTTGGGTATGGCTACACCTTC.

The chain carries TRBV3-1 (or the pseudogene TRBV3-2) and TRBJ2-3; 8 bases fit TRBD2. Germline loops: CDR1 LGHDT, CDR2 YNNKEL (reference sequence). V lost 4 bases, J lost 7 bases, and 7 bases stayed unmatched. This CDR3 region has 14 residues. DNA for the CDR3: TGTGCCAGCAGCCCTTCGGGGGGGATAAATACGCAGTATTTT. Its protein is CASSPSGGINTQYF.

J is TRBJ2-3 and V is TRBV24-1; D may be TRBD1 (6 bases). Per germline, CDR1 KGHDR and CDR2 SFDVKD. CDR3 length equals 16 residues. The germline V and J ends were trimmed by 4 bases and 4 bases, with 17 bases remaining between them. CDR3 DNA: TGTGCCACCAGTGAGCATACAGGGTCTGGTTCAGATACGCAGTATTTT. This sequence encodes CATSEHTGSGSDTQYF.

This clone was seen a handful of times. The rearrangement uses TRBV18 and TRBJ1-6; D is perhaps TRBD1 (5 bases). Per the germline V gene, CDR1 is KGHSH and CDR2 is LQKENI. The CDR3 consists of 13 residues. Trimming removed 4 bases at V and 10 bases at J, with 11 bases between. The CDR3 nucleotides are TGTGCCAGCTCACAAGGGGCGCAGTCACCCCTCCACTTT. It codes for CASSQGAQSPLHF.

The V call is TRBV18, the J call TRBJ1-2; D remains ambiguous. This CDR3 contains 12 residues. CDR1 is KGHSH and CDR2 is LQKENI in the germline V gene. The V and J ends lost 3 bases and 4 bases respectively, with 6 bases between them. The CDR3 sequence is CASSPAGYGYTF. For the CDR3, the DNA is TGTGCCAGCTCACCTGCAGGCTATGGCTACACCTTC. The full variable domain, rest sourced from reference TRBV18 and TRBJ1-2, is NAGVMQNPRHLVRRRGQEARLRCSPMKGHSHVYWYRQLPEEGLKFMVYLQKENIIDESGMPKERFSAEFPKEGPSILRIQQVVRGDSAAYFCASSPAGYGYTFGSGTRLTVV.

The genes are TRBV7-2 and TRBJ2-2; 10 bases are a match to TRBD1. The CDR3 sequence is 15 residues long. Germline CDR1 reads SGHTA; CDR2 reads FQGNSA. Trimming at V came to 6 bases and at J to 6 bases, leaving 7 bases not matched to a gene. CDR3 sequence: CASRPGTGEAGELFF. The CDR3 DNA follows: TGTGCCAGCAGACCCGGGACAGGGGAGGCCGGGGAGCTGTTTTTT.

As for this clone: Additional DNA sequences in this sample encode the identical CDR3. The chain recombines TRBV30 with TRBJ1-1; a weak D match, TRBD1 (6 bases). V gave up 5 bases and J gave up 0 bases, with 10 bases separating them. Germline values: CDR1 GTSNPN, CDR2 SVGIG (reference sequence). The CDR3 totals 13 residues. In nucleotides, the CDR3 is TGTGCCTGGGGTACAGGGATGAACACTGAAGCTTTCTTT. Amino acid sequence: CAWGTGMNTEAFF.

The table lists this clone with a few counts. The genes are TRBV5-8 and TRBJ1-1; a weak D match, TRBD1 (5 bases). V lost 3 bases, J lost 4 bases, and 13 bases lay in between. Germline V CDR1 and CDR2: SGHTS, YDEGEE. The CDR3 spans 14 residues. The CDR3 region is CASSWASGITEAFF. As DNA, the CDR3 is TGTGCCAGCAGCTGGGCGTCAGGGATCACTGAAGCTTTCTTT.

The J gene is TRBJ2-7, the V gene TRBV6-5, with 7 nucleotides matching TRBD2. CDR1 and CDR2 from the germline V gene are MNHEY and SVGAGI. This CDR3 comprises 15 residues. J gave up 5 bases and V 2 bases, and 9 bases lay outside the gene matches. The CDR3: CASSYAGAGEHEQYF. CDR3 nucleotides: TGTGCCAGCAGTTACGCGGGTGCGGGGGAACACGAGCAGTACTTC.

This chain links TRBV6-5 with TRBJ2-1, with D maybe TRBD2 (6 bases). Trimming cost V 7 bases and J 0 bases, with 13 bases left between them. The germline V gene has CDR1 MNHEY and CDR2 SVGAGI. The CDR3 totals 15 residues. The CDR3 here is CASTYGGSSYNEQFF. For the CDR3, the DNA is TGTGCCAGCACCTACGGGGGAAGCTCCTACAATGAGCAGTTCTTC.

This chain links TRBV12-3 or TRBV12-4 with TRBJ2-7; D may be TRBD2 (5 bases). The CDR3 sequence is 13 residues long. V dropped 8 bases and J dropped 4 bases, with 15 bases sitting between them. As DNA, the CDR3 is TGTGCCAGCGGATGGCGCAGCGGTTACGAGCAGTACTTC. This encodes CASGWRSGYEQYF.

The CDR3 DNA reads TGTGCCAGCAGCCAAGATTCGCCAACGGGACAGATCTATGGCTACACCTTC. Protein: CASSQDSPTGQIYGYTF. The chain has TRBV4-2 and TRBJ1-2; 7 positions match TRBD1. Per the germline V gene, CDR1 is LGHNA and CDR2 is YNFKEQ. CDR3 size: 17 residues. V lost 0 bases, J lost 4 bases, and 11 bases stayed unmatched.

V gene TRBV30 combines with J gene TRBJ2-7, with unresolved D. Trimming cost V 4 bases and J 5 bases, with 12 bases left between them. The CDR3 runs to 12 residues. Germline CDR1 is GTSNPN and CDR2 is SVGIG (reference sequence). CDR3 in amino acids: CAWKTAEHEQYF. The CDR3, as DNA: TGTGCCTGGAAAACTGCCGAACACGAGCAGTACTTC.

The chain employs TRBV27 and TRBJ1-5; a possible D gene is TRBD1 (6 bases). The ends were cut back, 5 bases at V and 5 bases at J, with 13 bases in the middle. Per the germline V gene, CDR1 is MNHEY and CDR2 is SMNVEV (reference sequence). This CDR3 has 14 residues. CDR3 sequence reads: CASSPRDTYQPQHF. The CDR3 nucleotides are TGTGCCAGCAGTCCACGGGACACCTATCAGCCCCAGCATTTT.

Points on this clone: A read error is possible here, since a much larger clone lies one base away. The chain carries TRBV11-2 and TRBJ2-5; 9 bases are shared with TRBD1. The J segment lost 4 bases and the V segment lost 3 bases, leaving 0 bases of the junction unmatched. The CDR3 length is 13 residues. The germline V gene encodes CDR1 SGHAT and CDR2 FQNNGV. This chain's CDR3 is CASSLGQGETQYF. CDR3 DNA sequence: TGTGCCAGCAGCTTGGGACAGGGAGAGACCCAGTACTTC.